The clone carrying this T cell receptor (beta chain) was seen at least ten times. This entry is derived from a study of T-cell reconstitution after alpha-beta-depleted transplantation in children. Looked up from germline, CDR1 is LGHNA and CDR2 is YSLEER. This CDR3 is 17 amino acids long. V lost 3 bases, J lost 1 base, and 15 bases lay in between. Construction of the TCRbeta library involved unique molecular identifiers. From the PCR reads, TCRdb called clonotypes with MiXCR, one entry per CDR3 protein. The sample lists about 610,000 distinct CDR3 sequences; roughly a tenth were seen once. The J gene is TRBJ2-2, the V gene TRBV4-3; perhaps D is TRBD1 or TRBD2 (5 bases each). The material was PBMCs from the stem cell graft donor, obtained from the stem cell graft. The source of this sequence is a human donor who donated a stem cell graft to a child with acute myeloid leukemia. DNA for the CDR3: TGCGCCAGCAGCCATTCTCCCGGGGCCGGGAACACCGGGGAGCTGTTTTTT. Translated, it gives CASSHSPGAGNTGELFF.